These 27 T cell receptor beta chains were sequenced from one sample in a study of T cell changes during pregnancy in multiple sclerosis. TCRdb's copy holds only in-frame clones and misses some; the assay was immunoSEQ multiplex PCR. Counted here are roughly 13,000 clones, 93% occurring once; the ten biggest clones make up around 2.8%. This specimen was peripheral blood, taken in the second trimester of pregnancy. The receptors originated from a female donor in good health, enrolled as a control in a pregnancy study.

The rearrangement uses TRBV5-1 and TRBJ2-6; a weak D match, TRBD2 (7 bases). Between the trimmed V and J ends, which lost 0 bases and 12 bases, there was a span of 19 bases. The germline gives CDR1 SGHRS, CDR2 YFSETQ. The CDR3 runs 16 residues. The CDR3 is CASSLANGGPTTVLTF. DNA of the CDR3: TGCGCCAGCAGCTTGGCCAACGGGGGGCCGACCACCGTCCTGACTTTC.

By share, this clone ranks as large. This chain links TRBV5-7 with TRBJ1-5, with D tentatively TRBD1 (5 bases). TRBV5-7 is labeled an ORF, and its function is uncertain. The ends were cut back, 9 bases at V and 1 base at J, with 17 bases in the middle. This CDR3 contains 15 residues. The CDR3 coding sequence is TGTGCCACCAAAACTATGACAGCCAGCAATCAGCCCCAGCATTTT. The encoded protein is CATKTMTASNQPQHF.

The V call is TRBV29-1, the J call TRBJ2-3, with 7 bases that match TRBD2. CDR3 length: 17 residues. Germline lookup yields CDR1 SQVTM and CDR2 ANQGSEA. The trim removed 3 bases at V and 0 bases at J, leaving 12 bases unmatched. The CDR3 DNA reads TGCAGCGTTGATTTGGGAGGGCGGGAGTCAAGCACAGATACGCAGTATTTT. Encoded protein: CSVDLGGRESSTDTQYF.

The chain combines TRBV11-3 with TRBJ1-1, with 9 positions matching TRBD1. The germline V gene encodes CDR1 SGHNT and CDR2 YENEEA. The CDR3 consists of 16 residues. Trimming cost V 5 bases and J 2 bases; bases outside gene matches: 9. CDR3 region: CASSTDRGLYNTEAFF. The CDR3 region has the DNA TGTGCCAGCAGCACGGACAGGGGACTCTACAACACTGAAGCTTTCTTT.

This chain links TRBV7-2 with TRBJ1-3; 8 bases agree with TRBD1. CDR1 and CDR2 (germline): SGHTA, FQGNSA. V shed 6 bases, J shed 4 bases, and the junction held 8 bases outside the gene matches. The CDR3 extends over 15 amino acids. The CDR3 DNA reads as TGTGCCAGCAGAACTCAGGGGGCAGGAGGAAACACCATATATTTT. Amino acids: CASRTQGAGGNTIYF.

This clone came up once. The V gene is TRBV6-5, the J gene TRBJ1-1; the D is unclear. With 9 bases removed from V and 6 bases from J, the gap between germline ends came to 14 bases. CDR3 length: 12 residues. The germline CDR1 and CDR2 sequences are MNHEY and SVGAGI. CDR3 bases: TGTGCCAGTTGTACCGGGTTTTCTGAAGCTTTCTTT. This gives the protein CASCTGFSEAFF.

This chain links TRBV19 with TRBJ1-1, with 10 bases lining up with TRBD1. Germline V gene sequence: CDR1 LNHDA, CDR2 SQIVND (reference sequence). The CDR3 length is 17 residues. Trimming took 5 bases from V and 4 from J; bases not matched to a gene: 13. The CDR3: CASSPKGQGQGGTEAFF. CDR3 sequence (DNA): TGTGCCAGTAGTCCCAAGGGACAGGGGCAGGGAGGCACTGAAGCTTTCTTT.

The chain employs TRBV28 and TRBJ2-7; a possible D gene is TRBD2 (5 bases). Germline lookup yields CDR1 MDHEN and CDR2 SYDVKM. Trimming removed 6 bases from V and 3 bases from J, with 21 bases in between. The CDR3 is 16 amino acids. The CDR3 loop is CASSPGTGSYFYEQYF. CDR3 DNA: TGTGCCAGCAGCCCAGGAACGGGATCATACTTCTACGAGCAGTACTTC.

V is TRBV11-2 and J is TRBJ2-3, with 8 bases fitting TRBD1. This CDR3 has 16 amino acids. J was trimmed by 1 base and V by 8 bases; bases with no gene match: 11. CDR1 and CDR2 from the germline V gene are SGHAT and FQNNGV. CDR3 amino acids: CASSALQGGGTDTQYF. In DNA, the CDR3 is TGTGCCAGCTCGGCGTTACAGGGGGGAGGCACAGATACGCAGTATTTT.

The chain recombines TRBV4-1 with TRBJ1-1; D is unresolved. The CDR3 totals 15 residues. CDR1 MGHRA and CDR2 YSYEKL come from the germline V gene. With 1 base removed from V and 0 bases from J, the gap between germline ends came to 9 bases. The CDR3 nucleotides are TGCGCCAGCAGCCAAGTAGCGGGGATGAACACTGAAGCTTTCTTT. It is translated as CASSQVAGMNTEAFF.

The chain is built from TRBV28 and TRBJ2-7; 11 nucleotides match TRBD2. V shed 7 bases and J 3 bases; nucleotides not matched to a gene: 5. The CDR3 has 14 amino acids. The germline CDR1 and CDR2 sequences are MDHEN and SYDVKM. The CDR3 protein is CASTETSGSYEQYF. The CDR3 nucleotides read TGTGCCAGCACGGAAACTAGCGGGAGCTACGAGCAGTACTTC.

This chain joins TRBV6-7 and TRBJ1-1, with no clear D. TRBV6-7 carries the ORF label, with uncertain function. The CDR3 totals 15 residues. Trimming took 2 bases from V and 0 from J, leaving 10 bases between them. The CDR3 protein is CASSYVRFMNTEAFF. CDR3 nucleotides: TGTGCCAGCAGTTACGTGCGATTCATGAACACTGAAGCTTTCTTT.

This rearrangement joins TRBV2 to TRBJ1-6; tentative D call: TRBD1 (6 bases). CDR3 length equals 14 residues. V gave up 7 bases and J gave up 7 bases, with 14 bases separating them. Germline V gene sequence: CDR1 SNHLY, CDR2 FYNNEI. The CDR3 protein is CASTRGGGNSPLHF. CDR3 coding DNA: TGTGCCAGCACACGGGGAGGGGGGAATTCACCCCTCCACTTT.

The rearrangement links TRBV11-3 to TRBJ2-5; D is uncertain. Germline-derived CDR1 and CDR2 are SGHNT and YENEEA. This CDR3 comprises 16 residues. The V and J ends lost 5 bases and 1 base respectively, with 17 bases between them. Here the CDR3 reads CASSRSTAASQETQYF. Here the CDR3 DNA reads TGTGCCAGCAGCCGGTCCACGGCGGCTTCCCAAGAGACCCAGTACTTC.

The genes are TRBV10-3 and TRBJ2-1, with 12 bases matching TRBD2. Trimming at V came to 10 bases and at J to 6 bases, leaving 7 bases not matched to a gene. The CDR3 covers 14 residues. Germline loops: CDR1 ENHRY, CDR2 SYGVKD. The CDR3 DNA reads TGTGCCACCAGGGCTAGCGGGAGGGTCAATGAGCAGTTCTTC. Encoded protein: CATRASGRVNEQFF.

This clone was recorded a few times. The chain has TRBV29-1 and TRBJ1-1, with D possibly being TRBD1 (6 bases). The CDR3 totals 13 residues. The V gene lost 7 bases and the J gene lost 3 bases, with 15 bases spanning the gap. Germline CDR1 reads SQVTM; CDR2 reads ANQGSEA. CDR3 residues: CSGWGGEDTEAFF. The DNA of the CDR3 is TGCAGCGGTTGGGGGGGCGAGGACACTGAAGCTTTCTTT.

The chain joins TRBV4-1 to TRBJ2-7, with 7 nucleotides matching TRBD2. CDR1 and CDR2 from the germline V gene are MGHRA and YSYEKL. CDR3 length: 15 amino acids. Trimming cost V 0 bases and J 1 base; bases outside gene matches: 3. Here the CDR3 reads CASSQERLASYEQYF. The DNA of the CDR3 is TGCGCCAGCAGCCAAGAACGACTAGCTTCCTACGAGCAGTACTTC.

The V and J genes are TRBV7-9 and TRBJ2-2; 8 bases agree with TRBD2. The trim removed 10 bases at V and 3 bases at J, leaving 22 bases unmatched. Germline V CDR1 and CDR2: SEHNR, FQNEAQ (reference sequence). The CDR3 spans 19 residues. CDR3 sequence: CATLDVAGGPTGDTGELFF. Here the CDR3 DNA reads TGTGCCACCCTTGACGTTGCGGGGGGCCCCACGGGGGACACCGGGGAGCTGTTTTTT.

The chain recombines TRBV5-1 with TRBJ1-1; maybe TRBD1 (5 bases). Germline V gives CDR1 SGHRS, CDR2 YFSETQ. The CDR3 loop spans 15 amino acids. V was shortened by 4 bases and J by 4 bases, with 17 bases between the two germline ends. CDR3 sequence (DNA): TGCGCCAGCAGCCCGGCGGGGGGAGAGGTCACTGAAGCTTTCTTT. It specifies CASSPAGGEVTEAFF.

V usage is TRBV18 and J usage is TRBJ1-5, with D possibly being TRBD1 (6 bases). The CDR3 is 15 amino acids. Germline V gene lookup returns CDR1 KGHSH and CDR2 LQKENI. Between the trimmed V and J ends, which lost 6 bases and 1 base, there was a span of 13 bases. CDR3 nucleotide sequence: TGTGCCAGCTCCCTTAATCAGGGGAGCAATCAGCCCCAGCATTTT. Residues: CASSLNQGSNQPQHF.

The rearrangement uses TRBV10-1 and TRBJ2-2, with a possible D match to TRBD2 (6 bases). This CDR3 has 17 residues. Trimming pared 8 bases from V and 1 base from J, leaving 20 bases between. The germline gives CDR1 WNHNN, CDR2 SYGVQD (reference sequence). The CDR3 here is CASRRLRGGVNTGELFF. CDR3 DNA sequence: TGCGCCAGCCGCAGGTTAAGGGGCGGGGTGAACACCGGGGAGCTGTTTTTT.

CDR3 in DNA: TGTGCCAGCAGCCAACTCGGACAGCCGGGGGAGACCCAGTACTTC. Its translation is CASSQLGQPGETQYF. The chain has TRBV14 and TRBJ2-5, with D perhaps TRBD1 (6 bases). V lost 2 bases and J lost 5, with 15 bases in between. The CDR3 is 15 residues long. Germline CDR1 and CDR2: SGHDN and FVKESK.

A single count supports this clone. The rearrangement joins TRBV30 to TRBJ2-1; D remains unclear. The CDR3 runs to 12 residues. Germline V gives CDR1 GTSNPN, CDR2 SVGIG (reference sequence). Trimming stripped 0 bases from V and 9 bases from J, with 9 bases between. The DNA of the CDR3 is TGTGCCTGGAGTGTACACCTTGGTGAGCAGTTCTTC. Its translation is CAWSVHLGEQFF.

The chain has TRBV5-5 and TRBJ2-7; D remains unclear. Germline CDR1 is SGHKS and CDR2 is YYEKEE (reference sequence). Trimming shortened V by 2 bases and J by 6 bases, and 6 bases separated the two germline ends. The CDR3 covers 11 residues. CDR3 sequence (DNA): TGTGCCAGCAGCTTATGGGCCGAGCAGTACTTC. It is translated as CASSLWAEQYF.

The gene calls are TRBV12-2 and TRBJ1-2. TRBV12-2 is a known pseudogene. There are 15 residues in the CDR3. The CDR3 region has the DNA TGTGCAAGTCGCGGGCTTAAGGAGGTAAACTATGGCTACACCTTC. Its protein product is CASRGLKEVNYGYTF.

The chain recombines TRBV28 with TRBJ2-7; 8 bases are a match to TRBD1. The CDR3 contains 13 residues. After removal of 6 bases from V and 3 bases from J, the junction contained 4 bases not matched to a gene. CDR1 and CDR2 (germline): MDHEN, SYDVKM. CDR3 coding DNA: TGTGCCAGCAGCTTGACAGGGGTCTACGAGCAGTACTTC. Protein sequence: CASSLTGVYEQYF.

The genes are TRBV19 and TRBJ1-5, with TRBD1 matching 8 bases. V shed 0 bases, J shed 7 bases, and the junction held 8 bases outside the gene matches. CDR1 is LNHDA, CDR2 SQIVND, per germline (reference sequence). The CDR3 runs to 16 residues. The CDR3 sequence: CASSIDPRGRGQPQHF. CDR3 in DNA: TGTGCCAGTAGTATAGACCCCAGGGGGCGCGGGCAGCCCCAGCATTTT.